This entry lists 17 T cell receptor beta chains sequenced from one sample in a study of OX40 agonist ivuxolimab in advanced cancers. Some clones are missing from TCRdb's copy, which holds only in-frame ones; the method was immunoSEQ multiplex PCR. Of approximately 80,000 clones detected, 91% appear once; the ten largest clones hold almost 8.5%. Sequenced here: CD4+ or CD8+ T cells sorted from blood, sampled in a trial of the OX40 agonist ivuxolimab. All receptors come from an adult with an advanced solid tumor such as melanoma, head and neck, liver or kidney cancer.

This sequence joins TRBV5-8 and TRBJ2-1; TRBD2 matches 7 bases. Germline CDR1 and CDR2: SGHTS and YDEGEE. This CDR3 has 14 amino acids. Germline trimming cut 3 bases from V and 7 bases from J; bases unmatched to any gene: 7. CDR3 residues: CASSYGLGVNEQFF. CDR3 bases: TGTGCCAGCAGCTACGGACTAGGAGTTAATGAGCAGTTCTTC.

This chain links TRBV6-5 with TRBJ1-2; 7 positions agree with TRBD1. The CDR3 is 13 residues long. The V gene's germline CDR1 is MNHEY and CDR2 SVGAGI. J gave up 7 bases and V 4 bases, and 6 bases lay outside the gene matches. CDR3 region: CASSLTGLAGYTF. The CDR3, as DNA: TGTGCCAGCAGTTTGACAGGGTTGGCTGGCTACACCTTC.

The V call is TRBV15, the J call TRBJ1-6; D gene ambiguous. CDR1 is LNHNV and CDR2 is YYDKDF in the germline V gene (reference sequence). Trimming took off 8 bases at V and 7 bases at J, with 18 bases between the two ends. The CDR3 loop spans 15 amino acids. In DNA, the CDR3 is TGTGCCACCGGAGAGGATGGGTTGACCAATTCACCCCTCCACTTT. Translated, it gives CATGEDGLTNSPLHF. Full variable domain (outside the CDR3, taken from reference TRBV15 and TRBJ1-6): DAMVIQNPRYQVTQFGKPVTLSCSQTLNHNVMYWYQQKSSQAPKLLFHYYDKDFNNEADTPDNFQSRRPNTSFCFLDIRSPGLGDTAMYLCATGEDGLTNSPLHFGNGTRLTVT.

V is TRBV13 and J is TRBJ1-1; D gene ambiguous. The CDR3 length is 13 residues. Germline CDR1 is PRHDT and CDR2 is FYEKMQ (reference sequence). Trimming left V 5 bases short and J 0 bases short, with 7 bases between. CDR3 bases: TGTGCCAGCAGCAGCAGTATGAACACTGAAGCTTTCTTT. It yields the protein CASSSSMNTEAFF.

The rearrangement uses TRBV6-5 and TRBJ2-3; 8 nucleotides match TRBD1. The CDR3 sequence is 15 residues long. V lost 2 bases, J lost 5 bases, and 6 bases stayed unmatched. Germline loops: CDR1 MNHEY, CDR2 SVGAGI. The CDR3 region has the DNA TGTGCCAGCAGTTACACCCAGGGGGCGGTAGATACGCAGTATTTT. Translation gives CASSYTQGAVDTQYF.

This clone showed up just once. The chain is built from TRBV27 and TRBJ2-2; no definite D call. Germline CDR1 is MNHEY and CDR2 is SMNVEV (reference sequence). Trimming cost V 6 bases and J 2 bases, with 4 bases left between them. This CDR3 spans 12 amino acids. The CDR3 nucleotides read TGTGCCAGCAGCCCCAACACCGGGGAGCTGTTTTTT. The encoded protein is CASSPNTGELFF.

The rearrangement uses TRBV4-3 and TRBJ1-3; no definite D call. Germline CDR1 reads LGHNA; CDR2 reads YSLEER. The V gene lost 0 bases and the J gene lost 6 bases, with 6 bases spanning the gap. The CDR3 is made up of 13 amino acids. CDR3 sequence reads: CASSQDTENTIYF. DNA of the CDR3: TGCGCCAGCAGCCAAGATACGGAAAACACCATATATTTT.

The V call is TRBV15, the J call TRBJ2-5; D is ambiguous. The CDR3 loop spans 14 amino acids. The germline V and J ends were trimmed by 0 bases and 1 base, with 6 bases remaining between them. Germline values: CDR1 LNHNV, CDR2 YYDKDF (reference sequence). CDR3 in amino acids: CATSRDGIQETQYF. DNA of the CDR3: TGTGCCACCAGCAGAGATGGCATCCAAGAGACCCAGTACTTC.

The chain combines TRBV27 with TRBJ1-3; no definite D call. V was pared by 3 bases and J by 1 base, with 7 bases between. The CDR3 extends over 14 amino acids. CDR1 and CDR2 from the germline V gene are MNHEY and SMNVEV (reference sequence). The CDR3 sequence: CASSFVGSGNTIYF. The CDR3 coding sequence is TGTGCCAGCAGTTTCGTGGGATCTGGAAACACCATATATTTT.

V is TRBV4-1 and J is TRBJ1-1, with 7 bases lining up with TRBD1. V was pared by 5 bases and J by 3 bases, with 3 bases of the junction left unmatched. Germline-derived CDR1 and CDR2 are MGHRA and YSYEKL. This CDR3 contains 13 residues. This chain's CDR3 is CASSYQGDTEAFF. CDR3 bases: TGCGCCAGCAGCTACCAGGGGGACACTGAAGCTTTCTTT.

Written as DNA, the CDR3 is TGTGCCAGCAGTTTGGGGACGGCTGAAGCTTTCTTT. Translating gives CASSLGTAEAFF. The rearrangement links TRBV28 to TRBJ1-1, with D tentatively TRBD1 (5 bases). V was pared by 3 bases and J by 6 bases, with 8 bases between. CDR3 size: 12 residues. The germline V gene encodes CDR1 MDHEN and CDR2 SYDVKM.

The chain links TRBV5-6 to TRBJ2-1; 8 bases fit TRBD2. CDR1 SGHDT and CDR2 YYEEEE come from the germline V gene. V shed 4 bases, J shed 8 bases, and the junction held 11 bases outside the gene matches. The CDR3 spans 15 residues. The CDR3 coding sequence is TGTGCCAGCAGCGGAGGGACTAGTATGGCTTATGAGCAGTTCTTC. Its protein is CASSGGTSMAYEQFF.

CDR3 nucleotide sequence: TGTGCCAGCAGCTTGGAAGGGCAGGGGTCCACTGAAGCTTTCTTT. Amino acids: CASSLEGQGSTEAFF. The rearrangement links TRBV13 to TRBJ1-1; TRBD1 is a possible D gene (6 bases). CDR1 and CDR2 (germline): PRHDT, FYEKMQ (reference sequence). The CDR3 has 15 residues. V was pared by 3 bases and J by 4 bases, with 15 bases between.

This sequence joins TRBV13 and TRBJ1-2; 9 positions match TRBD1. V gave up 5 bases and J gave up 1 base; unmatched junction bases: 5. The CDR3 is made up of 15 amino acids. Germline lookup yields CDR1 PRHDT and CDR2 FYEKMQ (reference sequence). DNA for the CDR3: TGTGCCAGCAGCCCGGGGACAGGGAATAACTATGGCTACACCTTC. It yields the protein CASSPGTGNNYGYTF.

The CDR3 loop is CASSLAIGETEATYEQYF. The CDR3 DNA reads TGTGCCAGCAGTTTAGCAATTGGGGAAACCGAGGCCACCTACGAGCAGTACTTC. The V and J genes are TRBV28 and TRBJ2-7, with D unresolved. CDR3 length equals 18 residues. Looked up from germline, CDR1 is MDHEN and CDR2 is SYDVKM. V was shortened by 2 bases and J by 2 bases, with 22 bases between the two germline ends.

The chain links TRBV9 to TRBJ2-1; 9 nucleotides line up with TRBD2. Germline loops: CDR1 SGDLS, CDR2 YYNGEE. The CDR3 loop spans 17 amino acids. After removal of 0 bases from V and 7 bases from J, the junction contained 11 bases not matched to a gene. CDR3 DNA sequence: TGTGCCAGCAGCGTAGCTGGAGCGGGGGGTACTGATAATGAGCAGTTCTTC. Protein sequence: CASSVAGAGGTDNEQFF.

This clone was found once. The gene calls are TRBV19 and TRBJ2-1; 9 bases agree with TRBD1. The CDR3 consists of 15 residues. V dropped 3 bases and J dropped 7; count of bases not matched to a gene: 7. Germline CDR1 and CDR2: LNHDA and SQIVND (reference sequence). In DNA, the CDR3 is TGTGCCAGTAGTATCAACAGGGGGCTCGGAAATGAGCAGTTCTTC. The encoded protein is CASSINRGLGNEQFF.